Below, 7 T cell receptor beta chains from the same sample are listed, as sequenced in a study of shared clonotypes between healthy human individuals. The protocol was immunoSEQ multiplex PCR, while the TCRdb copy is restricted to in-frame clones and leaves out a portion. The sample holds millions of clones, 93% seen once. CD45RO negativity and positive selection for CCR7 defined naive CD8 cells, a population that excluded terminally differentiated effector memory CD45RA+ cells. Sample: naive CD8+ T cells from PBMCs. All receptors come from a man aged 18 to 29 in good health. Some clones in this sample may be carry-over from other donors' samples.

CDR3 coding DNA: TGTGCCAGCAGTTACGGGACAGCCGGGGAGCTGTTTTTT. Amino acids: CASSYGTAGELFF. This chain links TRBV27 with TRBJ2-2; 7 bases align to TRBD1. The V and J ends lost 4 bases and 6 bases, in that order; junction bases with no gene match: 2. The CDR3 length is 13 residues. CDR1 is MNHEY and CDR2 is SMNVEV in the germline V gene (reference sequence).

V and J are TRBV5-6 and TRBJ1-3; maybe TRBD1 (5 bases). V lost 1 base, J lost 0 bases, and 11 bases lay in between. Germline values: CDR1 SGHDT, CDR2 YYEEEE. The CDR3 extends over 16 amino acids. The CDR3 DNA reads as TGTGCCAGCAGCTTGCGGGGCTGGAGCTCTGGAAACACCATATATTTT. It translates to CASSLRGWSSGNTIYF.

V is TRBV9 and J is TRBJ1-2; 9 nucleotides align to TRBD1. CDR1 is SGDLS and CDR2 is YYNGEE in the germline V gene. The V and J ends lost 4 bases and 1 base, in that order; junction bases with no gene match: 8. The CDR3 runs 16 residues. CDR3 amino acids: CASSPYRTGDNYGYTF. The CDR3 DNA sequence: TGTGCCAGCAGCCCCTACCGGACAGGGGATAACTATGGCTACACCTTC.

V usage is TRBV6-6 and J usage is TRBJ1-2; TRBD1 matches 9 bases. The junction had 14 bases not matched to a gene; V was cut back by 8 bases and J by 7 bases. Germline assignment: CDR1 MNHNY and CDR2 SVGAGI (reference sequence). The CDR3 runs 15 residues. The CDR3 is CASQGGQGTFSGYTF. The CDR3 DNA sequence: TGTGCCAGCCAAGGTGGACAGGGGACGTTCTCTGGCTACACCTTC.

V and J are TRBV19 and TRBJ2-7, with a weak D call TRBD1 (6 bases). The germline CDR1 and CDR2 sequences are LNHDA and SQIVND (reference sequence). V lost 6 bases and J lost 3, with 18 bases in between. The CDR3 contains 15 residues. CDR3 loop: CASSRDTLGDYEQYF. The CDR3 nucleotides read TGTGCCAGTAGCAGGGACACCCTTGGGGACTACGAGCAGTACTTC.

This clone was detected only a few times. This specimen includes other DNA sequences encoding the same CDR3. The chain joins TRBV9 to TRBJ2-1, with D perhaps TRBD2 (5 bases). Deletions cut 0 bases from V and 1 base from J, with 8 bases between. The CDR3 is made up of 15 amino acids. The germline CDR1 and CDR2 sequences are SGDLS and YYNGEE. The CDR3 reads CASSVVSGSYNEQFF. CDR3 nucleotides: TGTGCCAGCAGCGTAGTGAGCGGATCCTACAATGAGCAGTTCTTC.

The V and J genes are TRBV10-1 and TRBJ2-7; D not resolved. The CDR3 consists of 10 residues. Trimming took 6 bases from V and 7 from J, leaving 7 bases between them. CDR1 is WNHNN, CDR2 SYGVQD, per germline (reference sequence). Written as DNA, the CDR3 is TGCGCCAGCAGGTCGCGTGAGCAGTACTTC. It yields the protein CASRSREQYF.